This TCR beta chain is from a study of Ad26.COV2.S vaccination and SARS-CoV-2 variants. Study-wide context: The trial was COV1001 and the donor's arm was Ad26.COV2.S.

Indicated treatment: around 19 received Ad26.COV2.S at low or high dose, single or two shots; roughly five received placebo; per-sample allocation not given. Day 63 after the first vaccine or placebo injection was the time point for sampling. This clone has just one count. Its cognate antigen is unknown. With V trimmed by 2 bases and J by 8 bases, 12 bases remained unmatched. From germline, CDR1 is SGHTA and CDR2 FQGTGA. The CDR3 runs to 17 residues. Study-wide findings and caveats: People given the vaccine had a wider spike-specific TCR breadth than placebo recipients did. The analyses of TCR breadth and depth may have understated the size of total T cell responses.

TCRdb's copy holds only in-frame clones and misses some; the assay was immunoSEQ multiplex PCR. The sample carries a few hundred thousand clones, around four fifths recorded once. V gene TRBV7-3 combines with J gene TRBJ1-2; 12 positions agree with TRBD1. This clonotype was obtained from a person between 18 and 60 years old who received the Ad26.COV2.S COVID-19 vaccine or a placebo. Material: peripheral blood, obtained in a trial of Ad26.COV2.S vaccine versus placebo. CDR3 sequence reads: CASSLVWWGQGARGYTF. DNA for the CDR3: TGTGCCAGCAGCTTAGTTTGGTGGGGACAGGGGGCTCGAGGCTACACCTTC. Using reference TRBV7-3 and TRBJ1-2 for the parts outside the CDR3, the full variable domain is GAGVSQTPSNKVTEKGKYVELRCDPISGHTALYWYRQSLGQGPEFLIYFQGTGAADDSGLPNDRFFAVRPEGSVSTLKIQRTERGDSAVYLCASSLVWWGQGARGYTFGSGTRLTVV.